This T cell receptor (beta chain) was identified in a study of cytomegalovirus exposure and HLA in healthy donors. As for this clone: Its antigen is still unknown.

Donors likely had unrecorded immune exposures despite being nominally healthy when sampled. 60 Vbeta and 13 Jbeta primers were used in PCR. The protocol was immunoSEQ multiplex PCR, while the TCRdb copy is restricted to in-frame clones and leaves out a portion. The table shows 85,000 to 100,000 clones, with 65% to 85% occurring only once. Study-wide points: Later analysis revealed greater clonal expansion in HLA-associated TCR beta chains than in equally common others. Compared with the roughly 670-donor mean, an Asian-associated ancestry cluster reportedly had fewer N-insertions, according to a later analysis.

The CDR3 extends over 15 amino acids. Between the trimmed V and J ends, which lost 3 bases and 8 bases, there was a span of 18 bases. The germline V gene has CDR1 SGHRS and CDR2 YFSETQ. The chain has TRBV5-1 and TRBJ2-1, with D uncertain. This TCR was sampled from a man aged 40-49 years in good health and CMV-seronegative. The sequenced sample consisted of PBMCs. The CDR3 here is CASSSNRLNRDEQFF. The CDR3, as DNA: TGCGCCAGCAGCTCAAATCGACTTAATCGGGATGAGCAGTTCTTC.